Listed here is a single T cell receptor beta chain. Germline loops: CDR1 SGHTA, CDR2 FQGNSA. The CDR3 totals 15 residues. V lost 5 bases to trimming and J lost 6 bases; unmatched junction nucleotides: 8. The entry originates in a study of cytomegalovirus exposure and HLA in healthy donors. Amplification used 60 Vbeta primers and 13 Jbeta primers. The repertoire was sequenced with immunoSEQ multiplex PCR; TCRdb's copy has only in-frame clones and lacks some. The data contain roughly 160,000 clones, approximately 83% of them singletons. Sequenced material: PBMCs. The chain links TRBV7-2 to TRBJ2-7; 12 bases fit TRBD2. This receptor was obtained from a boy younger than 10 in good health and CMV-seronegative. The CDR3: CASSIRTSGAGEQYF. CDR3 DNA sequence: TGTGCCAGCAGCATCCGGACTAGCGGGGCCGGCGAGCAGTACTTC.